This record concerns one T cell receptor (beta chain) sequence. This clone occurred a few times. Its antigen remains unidentified. No base qualities exist here, and no much larger clone lies one base off it. This entry comes from a study of cytomegalovirus exposure and HLA in healthy donors (TCRdb year 2017). Study-wide context: An earlier analysis of fewer than 750 of the donors reported about 300 Gb of sequence data and 95 million to 140 million unique TCR beta sequences obtained from approximately 180 million T cells. Approximately 310 gigabases of sequencing data and approximately 85 million unique TCR sequences were included in an early release covering roughly 600 HLA-typed donors. Among the roughly 370 genotyped donors, around 81% belonged to the genetic ancestry cluster associated with self-reported Caucasian donors. The study was designed to test whether signatures of past pathogen exposure could be identified by cataloging public T cell receptors. The study used immunosequencing to profile the T cell repertoires of approximately 690 subjects and linked those repertoires to cytomegalovirus serostatus. Along with the 666-subject first cohort, a separate validation cohort of around 120 different subjects was used. The study combined high-throughput TCR immunosequencing, statistical association of individual TCRs with disease status, and machine learning to predict cytomegalovirus infection status. A later analysis re-examined previously published TCR beta repertoires from just over 650 donors and added high-resolution HLA genotyping to investigate patterns of TCR occurrence. In the later analysis, no new phenotypic data were used to find candidate immune exposures; instead, reliance was placed on TCR beta sequences and their occurrence across donors. In an earlier analysis of 500 to 650 of the donors, high-throughput TCR beta sequencing was used to judge whether each TCR beta V gene segment behaved as functional or pseudogenic. Donor age, sex, ethnicity and CMV serostatus were compiled alongside the repertoire data. A later genetic analysis used genome-wide SNP genotypes for about 60% of the roughly 670 donors, treating that subset as a discovery cohort. Every discovery cohort repertoire had been produced on one sequencing platform. Both class I and class II loci were covered by HLA typing, at four-digit resolution. Typing coverage varied by locus: roughly 629-640 donors for A, B, C, DRB1 and DQB1; some 520 for DQA1; nearly 610 for DPA1; about 450 for DPB1. A handful of DR-DQ haplotypes were handled as single units for association and clustering because linkage in the cohort was strong. Across 398 genotyped donors of the cohort, an average of about 240,000 unique TCR beta nucleotide sequences per donor were sequenced, and 15% to 20% of those sequences were non-productive.

The full study reports these points: A later analysis found that most CMV-associated TCR beta chains appeared HLA-restricted, with HLA associations seemingly driven largely by CMV exposure. Because HLA typing was missing for some donors at each locus, association tests included only the typed subset. In a later analysis, the rate of TCR association differed among HLA loci, with DRB1 alleles having the most associated TCRs and HLA-C alleles having the fewest. In a later analysis, some 17,000 TCR beta sequences were associated with specific HLA alleles at a false discovery rate of 0.05. CMV serostatus was the only immune exposure information available for the cohort. A further reported finding was that TCR beta sequences accurately predicted the HLA-A and HLA-B alleles for most subjects in the first cohort. In the study, about 150 TCR beta chains were listed as associated with cytomegalovirus. An association between a missense DCLRE1C variant and V-gene and J-gene trimming of TCR beta chains was found in a later genetic analysis and replicated in an independent cohort. Broadly in line with IMGT annotations, most TCR beta V segments showed up in productive rearrangements about 87% or about 30% of the time in an earlier analysis of approximately 600 of the donors. While some public TCRs were present in many individuals, most TCR sequences turned up only very rarely across donors. The classifier was reported to diagnose cytomegalovirus status with high specificity and sensitivity in both the original and validation cohorts. Strong co-occurrence of HLA alleles, especially DR and DQ, made assigning TCR associations to individual alleles difficult. A cluster of highly shared sequence variants was judged likely to be a technical artifact of the sequencing pipeline. The cohort was sequenced for TCR beta chains only, and without alpha or paired-chain data the features that could be detected were limited. According to a later genetic analysis, donors in an Asian-associated ancestry cluster had fewer N-insertions in productive TCRs than the approximately 700-donor mean. Three of the identified cytomegalovirus-associated TCR beta chains were confirmed in vitro to be specific for cytomegalovirus antigens. Correlated functional status among segregating V segments might be attributable to linkage disequilibrium, but an unknown experimental factor could not be ruled out. Some IMGT-functional V segments, including TRBV6-2 and TRBV6-3, could not be told apart with the 87-base-pair reads, so those segments were excluded. The authors suggested that the approach could potentially be extended to other disease states and immunological phenotypes. Because counts were too low, roughly 16 rarely observed V segments, including chromosome 9 orphons, were excluded from the earlier analysis of around 640 of the donors. According to a later analysis, parvovirus B19, influenza, CMV and Epstein-Barr virus appeared linked to several top co-occurrence clusters. A later analysis found that HLA-associated TCR beta chains were more clonally expanded and had lower generation probabilities than equally common non-associated chains. Roughly uniform sequencing depth across donors was assumed in presence/absence analyses, although this assumption may not hold.

The receptor library was made with the immunoSEQ multiplex PCR assay. For the multiplex PCR, a mixture combining 60 forward primers for TCR Vbeta segments and 13 reverse primers for TCR Jbeta segments was used. A multiplex PCR assay on genomic DNA amplified the CDR3 region of rearranged TCR beta genes. The amplified TCR beta libraries were sequenced on the Illumina HiSeq System as 87-base-pair reads. The paper's data handling went like this. A later analysis tallied roughly 76 million unique TCR beta chains across the 640 or so repertoires, and about 12 million of those chains were shared by two or more donors. Raw reads were error-corrected and collapsed into unique sequences with a nearest-neighbor algorithm that merged closely related sequences to remove PCR and sequencing errors. Alignment of CDR3 sequences to IMGT reference sequences was used to assign V, D and J gene segments. For a sequence to be retained, a match of at least six nucleotides was required to both a V gene segment and a J gene segment. Rearrangements were classified as productive when the CDR3 lacked stop codons and remained in frame with V and J, and all other rearrangements were classified as non-productive. Following IMGT convention, CDR3 was defined as the stretch from the second conserved V-encoded cysteine to the conserved J-encoded phenylalanine. The earlier analysis of fewer than 700 of the donors excluded sequences that lacked an unambiguous match to a single V gene segment. An earlier analysis of just under 600 of the donors called V segments functional above 56.7% productive rearrangements and segregating when the between-donor standard deviation exceeded 5%. A statistical classification framework was developed to diagnose cytomegalovirus status using the catalog of TCR beta chain sequences. In a later analysis, TCR nucleotide sequences were compared against IMGT/GENE-DB human TR gene sequences so that V and J genes could be assigned. The TCRdist pipeline was used in a later analysis to assign CDR3 sequences and most-parsimonious VDJ recombination scenarios. A later analysis defined each TCR beta chain by its CDR3 amino acid sequence plus V-gene family, and excluded reads lacking a unique V-gene family. In a later analysis, approximately 640 highly shared, low-generation-probability nucleotide sequences were removed to address suspected cross-contamination and a sequencing artifact. In a later analysis, a clonal expansion index for each public chain was calculated from normalized within-repertoire ranks of inferred template counts. In a later analysis, generation probabilities were computed with a VDJ recombination model fitted to out-of-frame rearrangements, and the resulting probabilities were checked against IGoR. A later analysis scored TCR-TCR, TCR-HLA and TCR-CMV co-occurrence with hypergeometric tests, applying a repertoire-size bias correction to TCR pairs. To estimate false discovery rates, a later analysis permuted the HLA or CMV assignments 20 times. In a later analysis, co-occurring TCRs were grouped with DBSCAN, and TCRdist sequence similarity was added when clustering was performed within HLA-allele-positive subsets. Co-occurrence clustering excluded repertoires with fewer than 30,000 or more than 120,000 public chains, plus five with anomalous nucleotide sharing. TCRdb took this table from immuneACCESS and kept in-frame rearrangements with V and J called. Such tables lack part of the clones; where checked against another copy, unresolved V genes explain under half of the gap, and the rest is unexplained. V, J and clone size are those of that table, while D and trimming were read from the DNA. Recorded for this sample are about 190,000 clones; more than 80% of them occurred a single time. Around 2.5% of the sample is held by the ten biggest clonotypes.

The cohort comprised fewer than 700 healthy bone marrow donors. At the time of sampling, all cohort members were nominally healthy, though unrecorded immune exposures were likely present. The donor was CMV seropositive and was included in the group of 270 or so seropositive cohort members. Every donor gave a peripheral blood sample, and the peripheral blood mononuclear cells from that sample were used for TCR beta sequencing. The Qiagen DNeasy Blood Extraction Kit was used to extract genomic DNA from the blood cell samples. Per the germline V gene, MNHEY is the CDR1 and SVGAGI is the CDR2. Taken from cysteine to phenylalanine, the CDR3 has 13 residues. Here the CDR3 DNA is all that survives: 39 bases in frame from base 1.

Here the chain combines TRBV6-5 and TRBJ2-5; the best D guess is TRBD1, with 5 bases matching. The end of the DNA fits TRBJ2-7 better, so the J call may be wrong. The TCR sequence derives from a woman between 45 and 60 years old in good health and CMV-seropositive. The sequenced sample consisted of PBMCs. CDR3 region: CAVRKVQDYEQYF. The nucleotides are TGTGCGGTTAGGAAGGTACAGGACTACGAGCAGTACTTC.